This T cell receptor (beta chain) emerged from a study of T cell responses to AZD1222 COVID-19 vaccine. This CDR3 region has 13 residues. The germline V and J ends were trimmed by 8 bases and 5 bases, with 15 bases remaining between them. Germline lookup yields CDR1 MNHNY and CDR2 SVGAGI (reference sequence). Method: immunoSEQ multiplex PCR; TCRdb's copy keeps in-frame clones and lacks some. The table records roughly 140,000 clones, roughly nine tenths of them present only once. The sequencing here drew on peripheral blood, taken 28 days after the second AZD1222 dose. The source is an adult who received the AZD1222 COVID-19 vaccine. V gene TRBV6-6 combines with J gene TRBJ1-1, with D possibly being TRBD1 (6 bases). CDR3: CASDRGGATEAFF. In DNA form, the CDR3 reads TGTGCCAGCGACCGAGGGGGGGCAACTGAAGCTTTCTTT.